Included here is one TCR beta chain sequence, with context. V was cut by 7 bases and J by 4 bases, with 14 bases left in between. CDR1 and CDR2 from the germline V gene are SQVTM and ANQGSEA. The CDR3 is 13 residues long. The data originate from a study of blood T cell repertoires in COVID-19. Libraries were prepared by immunoSEQ multiplex PCR; TCRdb keeps only in-frame clonotypes and omits some of them. The sample gives 300,000 to 400,000 clones, about 90% of which show up once; 5.5% to 7.5% is in the top ten. Sequences were obtained from peripheral blood. The chain recombines TRBV29-1 with TRBJ2-1; D unresolved. The clonotype originates from a woman in her 70s with COVID-19, enrolled during active disease. The DNA for the CDR3 is TGCAGCGCCCATCCGGAGAATTACAATGAGCAGTTCTTC. Translating it yields CSAHPENYNEQFF.